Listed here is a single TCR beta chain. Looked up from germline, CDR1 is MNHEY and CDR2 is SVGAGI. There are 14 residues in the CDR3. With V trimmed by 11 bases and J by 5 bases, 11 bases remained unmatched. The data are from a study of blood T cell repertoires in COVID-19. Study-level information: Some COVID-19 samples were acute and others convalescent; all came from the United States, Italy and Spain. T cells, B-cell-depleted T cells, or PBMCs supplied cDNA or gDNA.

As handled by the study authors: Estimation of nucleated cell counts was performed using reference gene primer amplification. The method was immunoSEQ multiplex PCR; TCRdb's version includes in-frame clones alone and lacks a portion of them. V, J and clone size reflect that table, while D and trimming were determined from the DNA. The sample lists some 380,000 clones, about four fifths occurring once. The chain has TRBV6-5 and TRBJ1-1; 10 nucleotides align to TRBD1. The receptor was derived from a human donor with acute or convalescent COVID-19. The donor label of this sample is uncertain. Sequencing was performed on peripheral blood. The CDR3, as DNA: TGTGCCTTGAAAACGGGACAGGGGAGTACTGAAGCTTTCTTT. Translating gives CALKTGQGSTEAFF.